Sequencing of this T cell receptor beta chain was carried out in a study of T cells in Graves' hyperthyroidism and ophthalmopathy. Overall study findings and caveats: Ophthalmopathy and stable hyperthyroidism were separated by a 13 V-J model.

The authors took PBMCs from 7.5 to 10 ml fresh peripheral blood. The CDR3 extends over 15 amino acids. Trimming pared 0 bases from V and 0 bases from J, leaving 8 bases between. The germline gives CDR1 SGHAT, CDR2 FQNNGV. It was RNA transcripts that yielded the amplified TCR beta CDR3 regions. Carried out on the TCR CDR3, a first-round RT-PCR used the HTBI primer set. TCRdb independently ran MiXCR on the multiplex PCR reads; one entry per CDR3 protein. The repertoire holds 370,000 or so distinct CDR3 sequences, approximately 15% seen once, with roughly 20% in the top ten. This clonotype was detected ten times or more. Its antigen is currently unknown.

The TCR originated in a man aged 25-40 years with Graves' hyperthyroidism that later progressed to Graves' ophthalmopathy. The source material was blood. The rearrangement joins TRBV11-2 to TRBJ1-2, with TRBD1 as a possible D gene (5 bases). CDR3 amino acids: CASSLEGPANYGYTF. CDR3 nucleotides: TGTGCCAGCAGCTTAGAGGGGCCCGCTAACTATGGCTACACCTTC.